Following are 32 T cell receptor beta chains from one sample sequenced in a study of T cells in Graves' hyperthyroidism and ophthalmopathy. TCR beta CDR3 regions were amplified from RNA transcripts. In the first-round RT-PCR of the TCR CDR3, the HTBI primer set was used. A single record per CDR3 protein comes from TCRdb applying MiXCR to the multiplex PCR reads. Of around 600,000 distinct CDR3 sequences in the sample, around 14% were seen once. The specimen was blood. These receptors were obtained from a woman between 18 and 30 years old with Graves' ophthalmopathy.

The chain is built from TRBV10-3 and TRBJ2-5; 14 nucleotides agree with TRBD2. This CDR3 is 16 amino acids long. Trimming removed 0 bases from V and 5 bases from J; junction bases left unmatched: 2. Looked up from germline, CDR1 is ENHRY and CDR2 is SYGVKD. This CDR3 reads CAISESTSGRGETQYF. As DNA, the CDR3 is TGTGCCATCAGTGAGTCGACTAGCGGGAGGGGTGAGACCCAGTACTTC.

This clonotype has ten or more counts. This sequence joins TRBV7-9 and TRBJ2-1; 12 positions agree with TRBD2. This CDR3 comprises 15 residues. Germline V gene data show CDR1 as SEHNR and CDR2 as FQNEAQ (reference sequence). V trimming: 5 bases; J trimming: 6 bases; junction bases outside the gene matches: 5. The CDR3 DNA reads TGTGCCAGCAGCCAGGGACTAGCGGGTGCCAATGAGCAGTTCTTC. Translation: CASSQGLAGANEQFF.

This clonotype has a handful of counts. The V and J genes are TRBV12-3 or TRBV12-4 and TRBJ2-4, with 9 bases identical to TRBD1. CDR3 size: 15 residues. J was trimmed by 8 bases and V by 2 bases; bases with no gene match: 7. Here the CDR3 reads CASSLLGTGMDIQYF. For the CDR3, the DNA is TGTGCCAGCAGTTTATTAGGGACAGGGATGGACATTCAGTACTTC.

This clonotype was found many times. The chain uses TRBV20-1 and TRBJ2-5; D might be TRBD1 or TRBD2, each matching 5 bases. CDR1 and CDR2 (germline): DFQATT, SNEGSKA (reference sequence). This CDR3 comprises 13 residues. Deletions cut 5 bases from V and 5 bases from J, with 15 bases between. CDR3 DNA sequence: TGCAGTGCTCCGGGACGCACCCGGGAGACCCAGTACTTC. Translated: CSAPGRTRETQYF.

This clonotype was observed a handful of times. The V call is TRBV7-2, the J call TRBJ1-2, with a possible D match to TRBD1 (6 bases). CDR1 and CDR2 (germline): SGHTA, FQGNSA. This CDR3 is 17 amino acids long. V was clipped by 1 base and J by 8 bases, with 23 bases between them. CDR3: CASSLETGHRWVGGYTF. The CDR3 nucleotides are TGTGCCAGCAGCTTAGAGACAGGTCATAGGTGGGTAGGCGGCTACACCTTC. Combining the CDR3 with reference TRBV7-2 and TRBJ1-2 gives the whole variable domain GAGVSQSPSNKVTEKGKDVELRCDPISGHTALYWYRQSLGQGLEFLIYFQGNSAPDKSGLPSDRFSAERTGGSVSTLTIQRTQQEDSAVYLCASSLETGHRWVGGYTFGSGTRLTVV.

This clonotype was detected ten times or more. This chain uses TRBV27 with TRBJ1-6; D not resolved. The CDR3 spans 12 residues. CDR1 and CDR2 (germline): MNHEY, SMNVEV (reference sequence). Trimming stripped 3 bases from V and 10 bases from J, with 7 bases between. The CDR3 reads CASSFAQSPLHF. As DNA, the CDR3 is TGTGCCAGCAGTTTTGCCCAATCACCCCTCCACTTT.

This clonotype has a count of ten or more. The chain joins TRBV5-6 to TRBJ2-3; 9 bases match TRBD1. The CDR3 runs 15 residues. Germline CDR1 reads SGHDT; CDR2 reads YYEEEE. V lost 2 bases to trimming and J lost 1 base; unmatched junction nucleotides: 2. CDR3: CASSFTGGRTDTQYF. The CDR3 nucleotides are TGTGCCAGCAGCTTCACAGGGGGCCGCACAGATACGCAGTATTTT.

A remark on this clonotype: Given a much more abundant clone one base away, this may be a read error. The chain has TRBV18 and TRBJ2-1, with D unclear. V lost 8 bases and J 1 base, leaving 9 bases between the germline ends. The CDR3 runs 13 residues. The germline V gene encodes CDR1 KGHSH and CDR2 LQKENI. CDR3 residues: CASTLISYNEQFF. The CDR3 DNA sequence: TGTGCCAGCACACTTATTTCCTACAATGAGCAGTTCTTC.

The chain carries TRBV6-5 and TRBJ1-2; 8 bases map to TRBD1. This CDR3 contains 17 residues. J gave up 2 bases and V 2 bases, and 10 bases lay outside the gene matches. CDR1 and CDR2 (germline): MNHEY, SVGAGI. CDR3 nucleotides: TGTGCCAGCAGTTACGGAACAGGGGGGGCTTTCAACTATGGCTACACCTTC. Translated, it gives CASSYGTGGAFNYGYTF.

This rearrangement joins TRBV29-1 to TRBJ1-5; the D is unclear. CDR3 length: 12 amino acids. Germline values: CDR1 SQVTM, CDR2 ANQGSEA. V was pared by 7 bases and J by 3 bases, with 10 bases between. CDR3 residues: CSAGSNNQPQHF. CDR3 DNA: TGCAGCGCCGGGAGTAACAATCAGCCCCAGCATTTT. The variable domain in full, with the rest retrieved from reference TRBV29-1 and TRBJ1-5, is SAVISQKPSRDICQRGTSLTIQCQVDSQVTMMFWYRQQPGQSLTLIATANQGSEATYESGFVIDKFPISRPNLTFSTLTVSNMSPEDSSIYLCSAGSNNQPQHFGDGTRLSIL.

This clonotype turned up a few times. The genes are TRBV10-3 and TRBJ2-3; 9 bases align to TRBD1. Trimming cost V 6 bases and J 4 bases; bases outside gene matches: 8. Germline assignment: CDR1 ENHRY and CDR2 SYGVKD. This CDR3 comprises 15 residues. In nucleotides, the CDR3 is TGTGCCATCAGCGCGGACAGGGGAGGGGCAGATACGCAGTATTTT. This gives the protein CAISADRGGADTQYF.

A few counts support this clonotype. The rearrangement joins TRBV13 to TRBJ2-1; 11 bases match TRBD2. CDR1 and CDR2 from the germline V gene are PRHDT and FYEKMQ (reference sequence). This CDR3 region has 18 residues. V shed 0 bases and J 6 bases; nucleotides not matched to a gene: 10. The CDR3, as DNA: TGTGCCAGCAGCTTAGGCCCCCTACTAGCGGGAGTAAGCAATGAGCAGTTCTTC. This gives the protein CASSLGPLLAGVSNEQFF.

This clonotype was found many times. The CDR3 reads CASSLGGAGGYTF. CDR3 DNA: TGTGCCAGCAGTTTAGGGGGGGCTGGAGGCTACACCTTC. J is TRBJ1-2 and V is TRBV12-3 or TRBV12-4; possible D gene TRBD1, 6 bases. The length of the CDR3 is 13 residues. V gave up 1 base and J gave up 8 bases, with 11 bases separating them.

In this sample, this clonotype turned up many times. The gene calls are TRBV7-3 and TRBJ2-1; weak D call: TRBD2 (6 bases). Per the germline V gene, CDR1 is SGHTA and CDR2 is FQGTGA. CDR3 length: 16 amino acids. Trimming pared 1 base from V and 8 bases from J, leaving 18 bases between. CDR3 DNA sequence: TGTGCCAGCAGCTTAAACGGGGGTAGCTCGGGCCATGAGCAGTTCTTC. This sequence encodes CASSLNGGSSGHEQFF.

This clonotype has ten or more counts. V is TRBV3-1 and J is TRBJ2-1, with D perhaps matching TRBD2 (6 bases). V was trimmed by 4 bases and J by 9 bases, leaving 10 bases between them. Germline lookup yields CDR1 LGHDT and CDR2 YNNKEL (reference sequence). The CDR3 loop spans 12 amino acids. CDR3 DNA: TGTGCCAGCAGCCTAACCGGGAGTGAGCAGTTCTTC. Protein product: CASSLTGSEQFF.

The V and J genes are TRBV19 and TRBJ2-5; D is uncertain. Trimming removed 7 bases at V and 5 bases at J, with 8 bases between. The CDR3 runs to 11 residues. Germline lookup yields CDR1 LNHDA and CDR2 SQIVND (reference sequence). In DNA, the CDR3 is TGTGCCAGTATGCAGAGGGAGACCCAGTACTTC. The encoded protein is CASMQRETQYF.

This clonotype was found many times. The rearrangement links TRBV12-3 or TRBV12-4 to TRBJ2-7, with 8 bases lining up with TRBD2. This CDR3 has 14 amino acids. With 8 bases clipped from V and 6 bases from J, the junction kept 12 bases outside the gene matches. CDR3 amino acids: CASAPTGGSFEQYF. CDR3 nucleotide sequence: TGTGCCAGCGCACCAACGGGAGGGAGCTTCGAGCAGTACTTC.

This clonotype was detected a few times. This chain connects TRBV27 to TRBJ2-7, with TRBD1 as a possible D gene (6 bases). There are 14 residues in the CDR3. The V end lost 2 bases, the J end lost 7 bases, and 15 bases lay between the germline ends. Germline V lookup: CDR1 MNHEY, CDR2 SMNVEV (reference sequence). CDR3 loop: CASSLGTGSTEQYF. The CDR3 nucleotides read TGTGCCAGCAGTTTAGGTACAGGGAGTACAGAGCAGTACTTC.

This clonotype was recorded a few times. CDR3 DNA sequence: TGTGCCAGCAGGGAAGGGGGGGGGAACTATGGCTACACCTTC. It is translated as CASREGGGNYGYTF. V and J are TRBV5-6 and TRBJ1-2; TRBD1 might be the D (6 bases). Germline V lookup: CDR1 SGHDT, CDR2 YYEEEE. The germline V and J ends were trimmed by 5 bases and 2 bases, with 13 bases remaining between them. The CDR3 contains 14 residues.

This clonotype was observed at least ten times. V is TRBV7-4 and J is TRBJ2-4, with TRBD1 matching over 9 bases. Germline values: CDR1 SGHVT, CDR2 SQSDAQ. J gave up 2 bases and V 5 bases, and 4 bases lay outside the gene matches. The CDR3 is 15 amino acids. The CDR3 DNA is TGTGCCAGCAGCGCACAGGGGGCGACCAAAAACATTCAGTACTTC. Translation gives CASSAQGATKNIQYF. Complete variable domain (other parts from reference TRBV7-4 and TRBJ2-4): GAGVSQSPRYKVAKRGRDVALRCDSISGHVTLYWYRQTLGQGSEVLTYSQSDAQRDKSGRPSGRFSAERPERSVSTLKIQRTEQGDSAVYLCASSAQGATKNIQYFGAGTRLSVL.

The rearrangement uses TRBV7-3 and TRBJ2-7, with 7 bases that match TRBD2. The CDR3 runs to 15 residues. The germline gives CDR1 SGHTA, CDR2 FQGTGA. V lost 5 bases to trimming and J lost 3 bases; unmatched junction nucleotides: 10. This CDR3 reads CASSGGGGRFYEQYF. The CDR3 DNA is TGTGCCAGCAGCGGGGGGGGGGGGAGGTTCTACGAGCAGTACTTC.

Many counts were recorded for this clonotype. The rearrangement links TRBV11-2 to TRBJ2-4, with TRBD2 matching over 7 bases. Germline CDR1 is SGHAT and CDR2 is FQNNGV. Trimming took 4 bases from V and 6 from J; bases not matched to a gene: 24. The CDR3 spans 20 residues. In DNA form, the CDR3 reads TGTGCCAGCAGCTCACAAACCAATGGACTAGGACCTGTTAACCGAAACATTCAGTACTTC. Its translation is CASSSQTNGLGPVNRNIQYF.

This clonotype was observed at least ten times. This chain uses TRBV7-9 with TRBJ1-2; no clear D. V was clipped by 5 bases and J by 4 bases, with 14 bases between them. The CDR3 sequence is 14 residues long. Looked up from germline, CDR1 is SEHNR and CDR2 is FQNEAQ (reference sequence). The CDR3 bases are TGTGCCAGCAGCCTAGACCTAAGGCTCTATGGCTACACCTTC. Encoded protein: CASSLDLRLYGYTF. The whole variable domain, filled in from reference TRBV7-9 and TRBJ1-2, reads DTGVSQNPRHKITKRGQNVTFRCDPISEHNRLYWYRQTLGQGPEFLTYFQNEAQLEKSRLLSDRFSAERPKGSFSTLEIQRTEQGDSAMYLCASSLDLRLYGYTFGSGTRLTVV.

This clonotype was seen repeatedly, ten times or more. The chain links TRBV9 to TRBJ2-7; the D call may be TRBD1 or TRBD2 (5 bases each). Per the germline V gene, CDR1 is SGDLS and CDR2 is YYNGEE. Trimming removed 4 bases at V and 3 bases at J, with 14 bases between. The CDR3 runs to 14 residues. CDR3 amino acids: CASSPHGTNYEQYF. The DNA of the CDR3 is TGTGCCAGCAGCCCCCATGGGACCAACTACGAGCAGTACTTC. The complete variable domain, with remaining parts taken from reference TRBV9 and TRBJ2-7, reads DSGVTQTPKHLITATGQRVTLRCSPRSGDLSVYWYQQSLDQGLQFLIQYYNGEERAKGNILERFSAQQFPDLHSELNLSSLELGDSALYFCASSPHGTNYEQYFGPGTRLTVT.

The chain employs TRBV4-2 and TRBJ2-7; 8 bases match TRBD1. Germline loops: CDR1 LGHNA, CDR2 YNFKEQ. The V gene end was trimmed by 4 bases and the J gene end by 3 bases; junction bases not matched to a gene: 5. This CDR3 is built from 14 residues. The CDR3 DNA is TGTGCCAGCAGCCCTCGGACAGGGTACTACGAGCAGTACTTC. It translates to CASSPRTGYYEQYF.

This clonotype was counted ten times or more. V usage is TRBV18 and J usage is TRBJ2-3; 8 bases line up with TRBD1. After removal of 7 bases from V and 1 base from J, the junction contained 4 bases not matched to a gene. CDR3 length equals 14 residues. Germline-derived CDR1 and CDR2 are KGHSH and LQKENI. CDR3 in amino acids: CASFKTGGTDTQYF. The CDR3 DNA reads as TGTGCCAGCTTCAAGACAGGGGGCACAGATACGCAGTATTTT.

This clonotype has at least ten counts. The chain links TRBV11-3 to TRBJ1-1; 7 bases agree with TRBD1. V shed 5 bases, J shed 7 bases, and the junction held 13 bases outside the gene matches. The CDR3 spans 15 residues. Germline V gene lookup returns CDR1 SGHNT and CDR2 YENEEA. The CDR3 nucleotides read TGTGCCAGCAGCCCTGGGACAGCCAAGTCCCGTGAAGCTTTCTTT. Amino acid sequence: CASSPGTAKSREAFF.

To note about this clonotype: This may stem from a read error, because a much larger clone lies one nucleotide away. The chain is built from TRBV5-8 and TRBJ2-3; D perhaps matches TRBD1 (5 bases). The CDR3 sequence is 15 residues long. V was shortened by 0 bases and J by 2 bases, with 10 bases between the two germline ends. Germline CDR1 reads SGHTS; CDR2 reads YDEGEE. CDR3 residues: CASSLGTPLTDTQYF. The CDR3 region has the DNA TGTGCCAGCAGCTTGGGGACACCTCTCACAGATACGCAGTATTTT. Together with reference TRBV5-8 and TRBJ2-3, the CDR3 gives the full variable domain: EAGVTQSPTHLIKTRGQQATLRCSPISGHTSVYWYQQALGLGLQFLLWYDEGEERNRGNFPPRFSGRQFPNYSSELNVNALELEDSALYLCASSLGTPLTDTQYFGPGTRLTVL.

The sample holds many counts of this clonotype. The chain joins TRBV18 to TRBJ1-1; perhaps TRBD1 as D (6 bases). Germline V gene sequence: CDR1 KGHSH, CDR2 LQKENI. Trimming left V 6 bases short and J 3 bases short, with 8 bases between. The CDR3 has 12 residues. The CDR3 is CASSRQDTEAFF. CDR3 bases: TGTGCCAGCTCGCGACAGGACACTGAAGCTTTCTTT. Filled out from reference TRBV18 and TRBJ1-1, the complete variable domain reads NAGVMQNPRHLVRRRGQEARLRCSPMKGHSHVYWYRQLPEEGLKFMVYLQKENIIDESGMPKERFSAEFPKEGPSILRIQQVVRGDSAAYFCASSRQDTEAFFGQGTRLTVV.

Many counts were recorded for this clonotype. This rearrangement joins TRBV7-9 to TRBJ1-6; D may be TRBD1 (5 bases). In germline, CDR1 is SEHNR, CDR2 FQNEAQ (reference sequence). The CDR3 loop spans 15 amino acids. Trimming pared 0 bases from V and 8 bases from J, leaving 11 bases between. The CDR3 is CASSLAQGMDSPLHF. Here the CDR3 DNA reads TGTGCCAGCAGCTTAGCTCAGGGAATGGATTCACCCCTCCACTTT.

There are many counts of this clonotype. V and J are TRBV20-1 and TRBJ2-7, with 16 bases aligning to TRBD2. The CDR3 runs to 19 residues. V lost 5 bases and J lost 0; bases outside the gene matches: 13. Germline loops: CDR1 DFQATT, CDR2 SNEGSKA (reference sequence). Here the CDR3 DNA reads TGCAGTGCTCACCCCAAGGGACTAGCGGGAGGGCGGGTCTCCTACGAGCAGTACTTC. Protein product: CSAHPKGLAGGRVSYEQYF.

The chain has TRBV27 and TRBJ1-5; TRBD1 might be the D (5 bases). V shed 6 bases and J shed 2 bases, with 11 bases lying between them. CDR1 is MNHEY, CDR2 SMNVEV, per germline (reference sequence). The CDR3 covers 14 residues. CDR3 sequence: CASRLGVGNQPQHF. CDR3 in DNA: TGTGCCAGCAGGTTAGGGGTGGGCAATCAGCCCCAGCATTTT.